The following is a T cell receptor (beta chain) sequence with its context. Its specific antigen is unknown. Base qualities are not at hand, and no much larger clone is one base apart. The data derive from a study of shared clonotypes between healthy human individuals (TCRdb year 2020). Background on the whole study: The cohort included three men and a couple of women between 18 and 49 years of age. Libraries were prepared and TCR repertoires were sequenced by different laboratories using diverse techniques, in order to increase sequencing depth and limit assay-specific biases. Each donor's leukapheresis produced roughly between roughly 0.85 and 9.5 billion PBMCs. For each donor, three plates each were used for CD4 naive and CD4 memory, two plates were used for CD8 naive, and one plate was used for CD8 memory. The study deeply sequenced blood TCR repertoires of several healthy adults to estimate repertoire size and the extent of clonotype sharing between individuals.

Donors were healthy HIV-negative adults with no recently reported acute infections or vaccinations. Every donor was a Caucasian adult living in Nashville, Tennessee, USA. CD4+ T cells were enriched by magnetic negative selection, after which naive cells were positively selected on CD45RA and the negative fraction was taken as the memory subset. Blood was collected by leukapheresis, and PBMCs were isolated by Ficoll-Histopaque density gradient centrifugation and then cryopreserved in liquid nitrogen vapor phase. Analytical flow cytometry was used to check the purity and quantity of every magnetically sorted T cell population. From each sorted fraction, genomic DNA was isolated and quantified by UV absorbance on a Nanodrop 2000c. What the study reported, not specific to this receptor: Across four donors, about 5.2% of naive CD4, 3% to 4% of naive CD8, under 2.5% of memory CD4, and about 0.4% of memory CD8 clonotypes were shared. Pairwise subsampling led to the expectation that sequencing depth would affect the degree of clonotype sharing among donors. Naive subsets generally had larger estimated clonotype richness than memory subsets did. Higher generation probabilities were observed for clonotypes shared by all four sorted-subset donors than for non-shared clonotypes. Even with the large sequencing depth, rarefaction of the sorted-subset datasets indicated that sequencing was incomplete. The small number of donors limited the genetic and exposure-history diversity represented. Sampling was restricted to blood, and TCR repertoires in tissues likely differ from the TCR repertoires found in blood.

The germline V gene yields ENHRY for CDR1 and SYGVKD for CDR2. There are 15 amino acids in the CDR3, from cysteine to phenylalanine inclusive. Of the read, only the CDR3 DNA is kept; its 45 bases are in frame from base 1. The junction shows trimming of 3 bases on V and 9 bases on J, and the gene matches do not reach 14 bases of it. TCR CDR3 regions were amplified from genomic DNA by multiplex PCR using the deep immunoSEQ assay. Extracted genomic DNA from each cell subset was distributed evenly across all wells of several immunoSEQ 96-well plates, and each plate was treated as a replicate. For sorted subsets, around 200 ng genomic DNA, equal to about 30,000 T cell genomes, was loaded into each replicate PCR. Purified libraries were measured with a Qubit 3.0 fluorometer, size-checked on a Bioanalyzer 2100, and measured again with the KAPA Library Quantification kit. Every immunoSEQ 96-well plate was sequenced on a separate single-read 150-cycle Illumina NextSeq 550 flow cell. Per the authors' processing: The immunoSEQ output contained only junctional sequences without quality scores, so filtering could not match that applied to full-length reads. To assign V/J genes and CDR3, sequences were annotated against IMGT germline references using PyIR, a Python wrapper for IgBLAST v1.9. Reads with weak V/J assignments (E-value above 1e-6), missing CDR3, stop codons, out-of-frame junctions, or ambiguous translated residues were removed. A V3J clonotype was defined by an identical inferred V gene, J gene, and CDR3 amino acid sequence. Percentage overlap between repertoires was calculated by dividing the number of shared unique clonotypes by the size of the smaller repertoire. Repertoire richness was assessed with RTK rarefaction, the Chao1 estimator, and Recon v2.1 estimates of unobserved clonotypes. For all TCRbeta clonotypes obtained by the gDNA method from a few donors, generation probabilities were computed with OLGA. This immuneACCESS table, as held by TCRdb, lists in-frame sequences with V and J called but not all clones. Of the missing ones, under half trace to an unresolved V gene in checked studies; the others have no known cause. The V and J calls and clone size are taken from that table; D and trimming were inferred from the DNA. The sample includes millions of clones, with 85% to 95% observed a single time. About 0.13% of the sample belongs to the ten largest clones.

The receptor comes from a man between 18 and 35 years old in good health. Sequencing was performed on naive CD4+ T cells sorted from blood. Interpreted using the paper, the cell subset or site label stands for: CD45RA+ positively selected. The chain uses TRBV10-3 and TRBJ2-7; 7 central nucleotides agree with TRBD2. The CDR3 loop reads CAISDTTGQRGGQYF. The DNA sequence is TGTGCCATCAGTGACACTACCGGCCAGCGCGGGGGGCAGTACTTC.